The next 3 T cell receptor beta chains were all read from a single sample in a study of T cell responses to AZD1222 COVID-19 vaccine. Sequencing used immunoSEQ multiplex PCR; TCRdb keeps in-frame clones, though not all of them. The data show about 54,000 clones, roughly nine tenths seen once. The sample here was peripheral blood, taken 28 days after the second AZD1222 dose. These receptors were taken from an adult who received the AZD1222 COVID-19 vaccine.

The chain carries TRBV15 and TRBJ1-1; no clear D gene. V lost 0 bases, J lost 0 bases, and 11 bases lay in between. CDR3 length equals 16 residues. CDR1 and CDR2 from the germline V gene are LNHNV and YYDKDF (reference sequence). CDR3 amino acids: CATSRDLGQLNTEAFF. The CDR3 nucleotides are TGTGCCACCAGCAGAGATCTTGGCCAGCTGAACACTGAAGCTTTCTTT.

This clone was observed a few times. V usage is TRBV11-3 and J usage is TRBJ2-2; 7 bases agree with TRBD1. The CDR3 is made up of 16 amino acids. Germline-derived CDR1 and CDR2 are SGHNT and YENEEA. The V gene end was trimmed by 5 bases and the J gene end by 1 base; junction bases not matched to a gene: 7. The DNA for the CDR3 is TGTGCCAGCAGCCCCCGACAGGGTCGGAACACCGGGGAGCTGTTTTTT. Translating it yields CASSPRQGRNTGELFF.

V is TRBV21-1 and J is TRBJ2-7. TRBV21-1 is designated a pseudogene. The CDR3 has 13 amino acids. The CDR3 nucleotides are TGTGCCAGCAGCAAAGCTGGGGTCTACGAGCAGTACTTC. It specifies CASSKAGVYEQYF.